The clone carrying this T cell receptor beta chain has a handful of counts. In the authors' workflow: Nucleated cell counts were estimated from reference gene primer amplification. Sequenced by immunoSEQ multiplex PCR; TCRdb stores in-frame clones only, minus some. Clonal size and the V and J genes are those of that table, whereas D and trimming came from the DNA. The sample consists of roughly 81,000 clones, 82% of them appearing once. This CDR3 region has 15 residues. V shed 4 bases and J shed 1 base, with 14 bases lying between them. In germline, CDR1 is LNHDA, CDR2 SQIVND (reference sequence). The sample belongs to a study of blood T cell repertoires in COVID-19. At the level of the study: The United States, Italy and Spain provided the acute and convalescent COVID-19 samples. PBMCs, B-cell-depleted T cells, or T cells provided the cDNA or gDNA that made up the material.

Sequenced input: peripheral blood. This clonotype was obtained from a man between 60 and 75 years old with acute or convalescent COVID-19. This chain uses TRBV19 with TRBJ2-7; TRBD1 is a possible D gene (6 bases). CDR3 bases: TGTGCCAGTAGTAACAGGACAGTTTATTCCTACGAGCAGTACTTC. Translated: CASSNRTVYSYEQYF.